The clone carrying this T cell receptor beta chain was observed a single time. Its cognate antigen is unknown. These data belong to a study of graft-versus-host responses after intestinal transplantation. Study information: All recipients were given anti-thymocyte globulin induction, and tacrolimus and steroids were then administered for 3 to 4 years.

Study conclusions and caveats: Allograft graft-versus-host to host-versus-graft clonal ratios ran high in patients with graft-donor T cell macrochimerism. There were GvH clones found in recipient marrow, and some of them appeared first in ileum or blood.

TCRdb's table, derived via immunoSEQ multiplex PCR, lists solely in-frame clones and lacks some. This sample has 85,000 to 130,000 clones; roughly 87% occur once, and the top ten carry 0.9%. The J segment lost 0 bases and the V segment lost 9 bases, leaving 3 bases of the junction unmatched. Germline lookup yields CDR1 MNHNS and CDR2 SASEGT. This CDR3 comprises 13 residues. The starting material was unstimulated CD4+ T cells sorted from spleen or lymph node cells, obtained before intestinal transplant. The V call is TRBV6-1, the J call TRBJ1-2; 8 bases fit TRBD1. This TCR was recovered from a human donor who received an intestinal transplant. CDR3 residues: CASTGGSNYGYTF. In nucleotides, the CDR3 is TGTGCCAGTACAGGGGGGTCTAACTATGGCTACACCTTC.